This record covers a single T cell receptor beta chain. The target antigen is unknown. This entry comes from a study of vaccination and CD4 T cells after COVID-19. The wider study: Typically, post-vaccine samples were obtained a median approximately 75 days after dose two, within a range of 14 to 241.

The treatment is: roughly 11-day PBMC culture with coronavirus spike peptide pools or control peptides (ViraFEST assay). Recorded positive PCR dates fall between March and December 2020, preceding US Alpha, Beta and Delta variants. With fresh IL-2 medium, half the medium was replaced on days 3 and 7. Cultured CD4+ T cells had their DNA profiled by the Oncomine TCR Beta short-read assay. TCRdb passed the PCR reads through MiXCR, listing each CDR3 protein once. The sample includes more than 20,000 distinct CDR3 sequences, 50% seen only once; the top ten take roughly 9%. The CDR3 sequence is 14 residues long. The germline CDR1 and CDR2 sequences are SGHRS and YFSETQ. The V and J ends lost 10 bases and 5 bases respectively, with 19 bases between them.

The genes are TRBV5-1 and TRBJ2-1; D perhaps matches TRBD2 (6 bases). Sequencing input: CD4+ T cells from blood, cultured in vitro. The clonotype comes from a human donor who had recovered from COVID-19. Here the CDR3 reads CACFRDLLNNEQFF. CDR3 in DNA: TGCGCCTGTTTCCGGGACTTACTGAACAATGAGCAGTTCTTC. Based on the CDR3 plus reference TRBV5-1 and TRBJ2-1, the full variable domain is KAGVTQTPRYLIKTRGQQVTLSCSPISGHRSVSWYQQTPGQGLQFLFEYFSETQRNKGNFPGRFSGRQFSNSRSEMNVSTLELGDSALYLCACFRDLLNNEQFFGPGTRLTVL.